These 32 T cell receptor beta chains came from one sample sequenced in a study of blood T cell repertoires in COVID-19. The repertoire was sequenced with immunoSEQ multiplex PCR; TCRdb's copy has only in-frame clones and lacks some. Of a few hundred thousand clones listed, 82% are singletons. Material: peripheral blood. The receptors derive from a woman of 80 years or more with COVID-19, enrolled during active disease.

The V and J genes are TRBV3-1 (or the pseudogene TRBV3-2) and TRBJ2-7; 8 nucleotides align to TRBD1. Germline values: CDR1 LGHDT, CDR2 YNNKEL (reference sequence). V trimming: 4 bases; J trimming: 6 bases; junction bases outside the gene matches: 8. This CDR3 region has 14 residues. This chain's CDR3 is CASSPLTGEGEQYF. The CDR3 DNA is TGTGCCAGCAGCCCTTTGACAGGGGAAGGCGAGCAGTACTTC.

V is TRBV5-1 and J is TRBJ2-5; TRBD2 matches at 9 bases. The CDR3 covers 14 residues. In germline, CDR1 is SGHRS, CDR2 YFSETQ. V shed 6 bases and J 3 bases; nucleotides not matched to a gene: 6. This CDR3 is CASTRGGFEETQYF. The DNA of the CDR3 is TGCGCCAGCACGCGGGGGGGTTTCGAAGAGACCCAGTACTTC.

The chain combines TRBV28 with TRBJ2-2; 10 bases line up with TRBD2. V lost 1 base to trimming and J lost 7 bases; unmatched junction nucleotides: 21. The CDR3 is 21 residues long. The V gene's germline CDR1 is MDHEN and CDR2 SYDVKM. CDR3 sequence: CASSLSGLAGAKGARYGELFF. Written as DNA, the CDR3 is TGTGCCAGCAGTTTATCGGGGCTAGCGGGAGCTAAGGGAGCGAGATACGGGGAGCTGTTTTTT.

This sequence joins TRBV3-1 (or the pseudogene TRBV3-2) and TRBJ1-1; possible D gene TRBD1, 5 bases. CDR1 and CDR2 (germline): LGHDT, YNNKEL (reference sequence). The CDR3 sequence is 17 residues long. V shed 4 bases and J shed 0 bases, with 18 bases lying between them. CDR3: CASSRSATALMNTEAFF. The CDR3 nucleotides read TGTGCCAGCAGCCGAAGTGCGACAGCACTCATGAACACTGAAGCTTTCTTT.

This chain joins TRBV5-6 and TRBJ2-2, with 7 bases matching TRBD1. Germline V gives CDR1 SGHDT, CDR2 YYEEEE. The CDR3 length is 17 residues. V gave up 3 bases and J gave up 0 bases; unmatched junction bases: 8. This CDR3 is CASSSYRGRANTGELFF. CDR3 coding DNA: TGTGCCAGCAGCTCTTACAGGGGTAGAGCGAACACCGGGGAGCTGTTTTTT.

This clone was seen only once. V usage is TRBV7-8 and J usage is TRBJ2-7, with 7 positions matching TRBD2. Germline CDR1 SGHVS, CDR2 FQNEAQ. The V gene end was trimmed by 4 bases and the J gene end by 0 bases; junction bases not matched to a gene: 6. The CDR3 is 15 amino acids. DNA for the CDR3: TGTGCCAGCAGCTGGCGCCGCGGGAGCTCCTACGAGCAGTACTTC. This codes for CASSWRRGSSYEQYF.

The chain employs TRBV6-6 and TRBJ1-1, with 8 positions matching TRBD1. The CDR3 sequence is 15 residues long. Germline trimming cut 4 bases from V and 1 base from J; bases unmatched to any gene: 5. Germline V lookup: CDR1 MNHNY, CDR2 SVGAGI (reference sequence). CDR3 loop: CASSSGQVRNTEAFF. CDR3 bases: TGTGCCAGCAGTTCGGGACAGGTGAGGAACACTGAAGCTTTCTTT.

The genes are TRBV7-9 and TRBJ1-4, with a possible D match to TRBD1 (6 bases). The germline V and J ends were trimmed by 5 bases and 8 bases, with 9 bases remaining between them. This CDR3 region has 12 residues. CDR1 SEHNR and CDR2 FQNEAQ come from the germline V gene (reference sequence). Written as DNA, the CDR3 is TGTGCCAGCAGCCGTGGGGGCGAAAAACTGTTTTTT. Its protein is CASSRGGEKLFF.

This chain connects TRBV5-1 to TRBJ1-1; 9 bases agree with TRBD1. V was clipped by 2 bases and J by 3 bases; unmatched bases: 5. CDR1 and CDR2 from the germline V gene are SGHRS and YFSETQ. The CDR3 has 15 residues. CDR3 DNA sequence: TGCGCCAGCAGCTTCCTGACAGGGGGAGACACTGAAGCTTTCTTT. Its translation is CASSFLTGGDTEAFF.

V gene TRBV29-1 combines with J gene TRBJ2-7; D uncertain. Germline CDR1 reads SQVTM; CDR2 reads ANQGSEA. CDR3 length: 11 amino acids. With 4 bases removed from V and 3 bases from J, the gap between germline ends came to 7 bases. The CDR3 DNA sequence: TGCAGCGTTGTGTCGGTCTACGAGCAGTACTTC. Its translation is CSVVSVYEQYF.

The J gene is TRBJ1-1, the V gene TRBV23-1; D ambiguous. TRBV23-1 is an ORF, and what it does is uncertain. V was pared by 2 bases and J by 11 bases, with 3 bases between. The CDR3 has 9 amino acids. The CDR3 nucleotides read TGCGCCAGCAGTCAACGGGCTTTCTTT. It specifies CASSQRAFF.

This clone was observed a few times. This chain uses TRBV7-8 with TRBJ2-3; a weak D match, TRBD1 (6 bases). This CDR3 region has 15 residues. Germline lookup yields CDR1 SGHVS and CDR2 FQNEAQ. V was clipped by 5 bases and J by 1 base, with 13 bases between them. This CDR3 is CASSRGGAGTDTQYF. CDR3 nucleotides: TGTGCCAGCAGCCGAGGGGGAGCTGGCACAGATACGCAGTATTTT.

This chain uses TRBV5-1 with TRBJ1-4; D unresolved. The CDR3 contains 15 residues. Germline CDR1 reads SGHRS; CDR2 reads YFSETQ. V lost 0 bases, J lost 3 bases, and 9 bases lay in between. CDR3 in amino acids: CASSLGGRPNEKLFF. The CDR3 DNA reads TGCGCCAGCAGCTTGGGAGGGCGTCCTAATGAAAAACTGTTTTTT.

The rearrangement joins TRBV5-1 to TRBJ1-1; D gene uncertain. Trimming stripped 0 bases from V and 3 bases from J, with 15 bases between. Germline V gene lookup returns CDR1 SGHRS and CDR2 YFSETQ. The length of the CDR3 is 16 residues. CDR3 loop: CASSLALSSADTEAFF. The CDR3 DNA reads TGCGCCAGCAGCTTGGCCCTTTCCTCTGCGGACACTGAAGCTTTCTTT.

The rearrangement links TRBV19 to TRBJ2-3; 8 positions match TRBD2. Germline CDR1 is LNHDA and CDR2 is SQIVND (reference sequence). CDR3 length: 15 amino acids. V shed 5 bases and J 4 bases; nucleotides not matched to a gene: 8. CDR3 in DNA: TGTGCCAGTAGTGTGGCGGGGGGAGGGTCAGATACGCAGTATTTT. Protein product: CASSVAGGGSDTQYF. The full variable domain, its missing parts supplied by reference TRBV19 and TRBJ2-3, is DGGITQSPKYLFRKEGQNVTLSCEQNLNHDAMYWYRQDPGQGLRLIYYSQIVNDFQKGDIAEGYSVSREKKESFPLTVTSAQKNPTAFYLCASSVAGGGSDTQYFGPGTRLTVL.

The rearrangement joins TRBV4-3 to TRBJ2-1; 8 bases match TRBD2. The CDR3 totals 16 residues. Per the germline V gene, CDR1 is LGHNA and CDR2 is YSLEER. After removal of 0 bases from V and 8 bases from J, the junction contained 9 bases not matched to a gene. The CDR3, as DNA: TGCGCCAGCAGCCAAGATAGGATAGCGGGAAGGGATGAGCAGTTCTTC. Its protein product is CASSQDRIAGRDEQFF.

The chain is built from TRBV7-9 and TRBJ1-1; D is ambiguous. The V and J ends lost 3 bases and 6 bases respectively, with 11 bases between them. CDR3 length: 13 amino acids. Germline CDR1 is SEHNR and CDR2 is FQNEAQ (reference sequence). DNA for the CDR3: TGTGCCAGCAGCTTTGATTTGGTAGCTGAAGCTTTCTTT. Its translation is CASSFDLVAEAFF.

The table lists this clone with a few counts. This sequence joins TRBV7-2 and TRBJ2-7; 8 bases map to TRBD2. The CDR3 spans 17 residues. Germline assignment: CDR1 SGHTA and CDR2 FQGNSA. J gave up 0 bases and V 5 bases, and 12 bases lay outside the gene matches. The CDR3 region has the DNA TGTGCCAGCAGCCCAACATGGGCGGGAGGCCTCTCCTACGAGCAGTACTTC. Residues: CASSPTWAGGLSYEQYF.

This sequence joins TRBV6-1 and TRBJ1-2; D is perhaps TRBD1 (5 bases). V dropped 2 bases and J dropped 4 bases, with 17 bases sitting between them. Per the germline V gene, CDR1 is MNHNS and CDR2 is SASEGT. This CDR3 contains 16 residues. Written as DNA, the CDR3 is TGTGCCAGCAGTGAACCTTACGCAGGGTATGGCTATGGCTACACCTTC. Translation gives CASSEPYAGYGYGYTF.

This clone was counted once. The J gene is TRBJ1-5, the V gene TRBV21-1; TRBD1, the table's D call, was not compared with the DNA. TRBV21-1 is an annotated pseudogene. The CDR3 has 16 residues. The CDR3 loop reads CASSPGPHRVGQPQHF. The CDR3, as DNA: TGTGCCAGCAGCCCCGGGCCACACAGGGTCGGACAGCCCCAGCATTTT.

The rearrangement joins TRBV6-6 to TRBJ1-1; D unclear. The CDR3 has 14 residues. The germline V and J ends were trimmed by 3 bases and 9 bases, with 17 bases remaining between them. Germline-derived CDR1 and CDR2 are MNHNY and SVGAGI (reference sequence). The CDR3 spells CASSYNVAITKAFF. For the CDR3, the DNA is TGTGCCAGCAGTTATAACGTCGCGATAACTAAAGCTTTCTTT.

The J gene is TRBJ1-4, the V gene TRBV2; a possible D gene is TRBD1 (6 bases). Trimming left V 6 bases short and J 3 bases short, with 14 bases between. Germline V lookup: CDR1 SNHLY, CDR2 FYNNEI. The CDR3 consists of 15 residues. DNA of the CDR3: TGTGCCAGCAGGTTTGGGACATTTCCTAATGAAAAACTGTTTTTT. Its translation: CASRFGTFPNEKLFF.

This clone turned up a few times. CDR3: CASSFDRLAGYYEQYF. The CDR3 DNA is TGTGCCAGCAGCTTTGACCGACTAGCGGGTTACTACGAGCAGTACTTC. The V call is TRBV12-1, the J call TRBJ2-7; whether TRBD2, the table's D call, matches the DNA was not checked. TRBV12-1 is flagged as a pseudogene. The CDR3 sequence is 16 residues long.

The chain links TRBV5-5 to TRBJ1-6, with D possibly TRBD1 on 6 matching bases. The germline V gene has CDR1 SGHKS and CDR2 YYEKEE (reference sequence). Trimming removed 10 bases from V and 4 bases from J, with 15 bases in between. The CDR3 sequence is 14 residues long. CDR3 protein: CAGQTDPYNSPLHF. In DNA form, the CDR3 reads TGTGCCGGACAGACAGACCCATATAATTCACCCCTCCACTTT.

The V call is TRBV24-1, the J call TRBJ2-3, with 14 positions matching TRBD2. The CDR3 spans 20 residues. V dropped 0 bases and J dropped 0; count of bases not matched to a gene: 7. CDR1 and CDR2 (germline): KGHDR, SFDVKD. The CDR3 DNA reads as TGTGCCACCAGTGATTTGGGGACTAGCGGGAGTTGGTCTAGCACAGATACGCAGTATTTT. Translating gives CATSDLGTSGSWSSTDTQYF.

Here the CDR3 reads CASSHGQGAKDTQYF. The CDR3, as DNA: TGTGCCAGCAGCCATGGACAGGGGGCAAAAGATACGCAGTATTTT. The chain uses TRBV3-1 (or the pseudogene TRBV3-2) and TRBJ2-3; 11 bases fit TRBD1. The CDR3 spans 15 residues. Germline V lookup: CDR1 LGHDT, CDR2 YNNKEL (reference sequence). With V trimmed by 3 bases and J by 5 bases, 4 bases remained unmatched.

In its sample, this clone was seen once. The chain recombines TRBV27 with TRBJ2-7, with a tentative D call TRBD1 (6 bases). Germline values: CDR1 MNHEY, CDR2 SMNVEV (reference sequence). The germline V and J ends were trimmed by 6 bases and 0 bases, with 15 bases remaining between them. CDR3 length: 15 residues. As DNA, the CDR3 is TGTGCCAGCAGCCGATACAGGGAGCCCTCCTACGAGCAGTACTTC. It codes for CASSRYREPSYEQYF.

The chain joins TRBV7-2 to TRBJ2-7, with D uncertain. V was trimmed by 1 base and J by 3 bases, leaving 7 bases between them. This CDR3 is built from 13 residues. Germline V CDR1 and CDR2: SGHTA, FQGNSA. CDR3 nucleotides: TGTGCCAGCAGCTTAGTTCCCCTCTACGAGCAGTACTTC. Its translation is CASSLVPLYEQYF. Full variable domain (remainder filled in from reference TRBV7-2 and TRBJ2-7): GAGVSQSPSNKVTEKGKDVELRCDPISGHTALYWYRQSLGQGLEFLIYFQGNSAPDKSGLPSDRFSAERTGGSVSTLTIQRTQQEDSAVYLCASSLVPLYEQYFGPGTRLTVT.

This sequence joins TRBV18 and TRBJ1-2; 7 bases are shared with TRBD1. Germline V CDR1 and CDR2: KGHSH, LQKENI. J lost 5 bases, V lost 6 bases, and 6 bases had no gene match. This CDR3 is 13 amino acids long. CDR3 residues: CASSLGQLYGYTF. For the CDR3, the DNA is TGTGCCAGCTCCCTGGGACAGCTTTATGGCTACACCTTC. Filled out from reference TRBV18 and TRBJ1-2, the complete variable domain reads NAGVMQNPRHLVRRRGQEARLRCSPMKGHSHVYWYRQLPEEGLKFMVYLQKENIIDESGMPKERFSAEFPKEGPSILRIQQVVRGDSAAYFCASSLGQLYGYTFGSGTRLTVV.

The rearrangement uses TRBV19 and TRBJ1-5, with 11 bases aligning to TRBD1. The V gene's germline CDR1 is LNHDA and CDR2 SQIVND (reference sequence). The ends lost 8 bases at V and 6 bases at J; junction bases unmatched: 6. This CDR3 contains 14 residues. The CDR3 here is CASSDRGRGQPQHF. In DNA, the CDR3 is TGTGCCAGTTCGGACAGGGGGCGAGGTCAGCCCCAGCATTTT. The full variable domain, rest sourced from reference TRBV19 and TRBJ1-5, is DGGITQSPKYLFRKEGQNVTLSCEQNLNHDAMYWYRQDPGQGLRLIYYSQIVNDFQKGDIAEGYSVSREKKESFPLTVTSAQKNPTAFYLCASSDRGRGQPQHFGDGTRLSIL.

This chain links TRBV28 with TRBJ2-3; possibly TRBD1 for D (6 bases). Germline CDR1 reads MDHEN; CDR2 reads SYDVKM. Between the trimmed V and J ends, which lost 4 bases and 2 bases, there was a span of 10 bases. The CDR3 extends over 14 amino acids. The CDR3 here is CASSSGQPTDTQYF. For the CDR3, the DNA is TGTGCCAGCAGTTCAGGACAGCCCACAGATACGCAGTATTTT.

This rearrangement joins TRBV10-1 to TRBJ2-7; D is uncertain. The V gene lost 5 bases and the J gene lost 3 bases, with 20 bases spanning the gap. This CDR3 spans 16 amino acids. Germline lookup yields CDR1 WNHNN and CDR2 SYGVQD (reference sequence). The CDR3 loop is CASSTTAKPSFYEQYF. The CDR3 DNA follows: TGCGCCAGCAGTACCACAGCAAAACCTTCTTTCTACGAGCAGTACTTC.